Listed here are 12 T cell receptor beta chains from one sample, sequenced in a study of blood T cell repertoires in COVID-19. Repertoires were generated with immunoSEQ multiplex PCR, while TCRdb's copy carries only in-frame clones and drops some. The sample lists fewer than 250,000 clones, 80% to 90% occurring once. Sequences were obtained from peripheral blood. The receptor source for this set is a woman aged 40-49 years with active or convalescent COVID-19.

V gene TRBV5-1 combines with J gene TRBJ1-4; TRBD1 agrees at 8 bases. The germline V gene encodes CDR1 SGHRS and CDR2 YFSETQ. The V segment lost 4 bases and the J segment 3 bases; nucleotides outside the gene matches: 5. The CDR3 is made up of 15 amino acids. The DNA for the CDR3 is TGCGCCAGCAGCGGCCGGACAGGGTCTAATGAAAAACTGTTTTTT. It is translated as CASSGRTGSNEKLFF.

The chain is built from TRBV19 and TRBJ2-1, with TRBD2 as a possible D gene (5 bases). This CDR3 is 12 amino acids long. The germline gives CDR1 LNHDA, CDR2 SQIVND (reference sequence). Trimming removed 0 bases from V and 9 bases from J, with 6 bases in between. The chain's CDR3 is CASSIEEGEQFF. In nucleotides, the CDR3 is TGTGCCAGTAGTATAGAAGAGGGTGAGCAGTTCTTC.

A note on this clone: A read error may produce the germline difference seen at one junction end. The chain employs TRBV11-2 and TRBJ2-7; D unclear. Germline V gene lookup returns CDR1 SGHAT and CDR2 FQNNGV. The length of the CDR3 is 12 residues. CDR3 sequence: CASRLGDYEQYF. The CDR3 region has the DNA TGTGCCAGCAGATTAGGCGACTACGAGCAGTACTTC. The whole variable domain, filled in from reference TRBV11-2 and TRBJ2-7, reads EAGVAQSPRYKIIEKRQSVAFWCNPISGHATLYWYQQILGQGPKLLIQFQNNGVVDDSQLPKDRFSAERLKGVDSTLKIQPAKLEDSAVYLCASRLGDYEQYFGPGTRLTVT.

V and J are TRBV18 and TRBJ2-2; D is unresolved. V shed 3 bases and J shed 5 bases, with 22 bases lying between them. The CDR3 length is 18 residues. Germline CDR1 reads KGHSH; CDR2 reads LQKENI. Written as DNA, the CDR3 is TGTGCCAGCTCACCTATGTACCGAACGGGTATTGCTACCGGGGAGCTGTTTTTT. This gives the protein CASSPMYRTGIATGELFF.

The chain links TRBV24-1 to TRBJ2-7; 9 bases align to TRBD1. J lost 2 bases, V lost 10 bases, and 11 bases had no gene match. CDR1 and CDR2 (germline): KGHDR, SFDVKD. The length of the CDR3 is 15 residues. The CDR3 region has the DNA TGTGCCACTCACACCGGGACAGGGTCCCCCTACGAGCAGTACTTC. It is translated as CATHTGTGSPYEQYF.

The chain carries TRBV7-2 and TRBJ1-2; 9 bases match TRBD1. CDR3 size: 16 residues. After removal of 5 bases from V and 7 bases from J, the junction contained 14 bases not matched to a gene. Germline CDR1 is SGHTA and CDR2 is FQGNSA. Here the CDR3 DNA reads TGTGCCAGCAGCCCCATCTCGACAGGGGGTGGGGGTGGCTACACCTTC. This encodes CASSPISTGGGGGYTF.

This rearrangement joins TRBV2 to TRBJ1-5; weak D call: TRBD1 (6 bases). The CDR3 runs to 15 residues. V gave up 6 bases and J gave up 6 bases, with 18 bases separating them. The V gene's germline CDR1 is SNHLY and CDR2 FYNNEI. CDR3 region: CASRVGTGGGQPQHF. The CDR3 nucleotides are TGTGCCAGCAGAGTCGGGACGGGAGGGGGTCAGCCCCAGCATTTT. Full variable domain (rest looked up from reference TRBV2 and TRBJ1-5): EPEVTQTPSHQVTQMGQEVILRCVPISNHLYFYWYRQILGQKVEFLVSFYNNEISEKSEIFDDQFSVERPDGSNFTLKIRSTKLEDSAMYFCASRVGTGGGQPQHFGDGTRLSIL.

CDR3 protein: CASSPGEGSGNTIYF. CDR3 DNA: TGTGCCAGCTCACCTGGAGAGGGCTCTGGAAACACCATATATTTT. V gene TRBV18 combines with J gene TRBJ1-3; D remains unclear. Trimming removed 3 bases at V and 0 bases at J, with 9 bases between. CDR1 KGHSH and CDR2 LQKENI come from the germline V gene. This CDR3 contains 15 residues.

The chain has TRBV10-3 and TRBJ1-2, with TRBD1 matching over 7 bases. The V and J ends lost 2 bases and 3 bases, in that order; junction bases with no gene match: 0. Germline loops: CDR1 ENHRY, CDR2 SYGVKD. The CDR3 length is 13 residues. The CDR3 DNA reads TGTGCCATCAGTGAGACAGGGGACTATGGCTACACCTTC. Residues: CAISETGDYGYTF.

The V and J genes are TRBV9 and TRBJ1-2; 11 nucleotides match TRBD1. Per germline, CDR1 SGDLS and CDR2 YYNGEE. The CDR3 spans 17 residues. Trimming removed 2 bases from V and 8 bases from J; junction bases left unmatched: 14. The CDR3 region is CASSVWTGGAGSRGYTF. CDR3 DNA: TGTGCCAGCAGCGTTTGGACAGGGGGCGCTGGGTCAAGGGGCTACACCTTC.

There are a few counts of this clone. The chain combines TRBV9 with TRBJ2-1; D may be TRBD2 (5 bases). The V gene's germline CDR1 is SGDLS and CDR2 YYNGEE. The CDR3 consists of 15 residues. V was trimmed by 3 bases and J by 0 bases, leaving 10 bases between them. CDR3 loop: CASSAGVVSYNEQFF. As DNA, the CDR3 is TGTGCCAGCAGCGCCGGGGTAGTCTCCTACAATGAGCAGTTCTTC.

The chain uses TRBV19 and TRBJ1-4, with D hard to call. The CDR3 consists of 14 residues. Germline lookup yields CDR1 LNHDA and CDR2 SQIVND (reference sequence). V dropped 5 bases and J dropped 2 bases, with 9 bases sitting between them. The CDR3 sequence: CASSFSGTNEKLFF. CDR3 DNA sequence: TGTGCCAGTAGTTTCTCGGGGACTAATGAAAAACTGTTTTTT.